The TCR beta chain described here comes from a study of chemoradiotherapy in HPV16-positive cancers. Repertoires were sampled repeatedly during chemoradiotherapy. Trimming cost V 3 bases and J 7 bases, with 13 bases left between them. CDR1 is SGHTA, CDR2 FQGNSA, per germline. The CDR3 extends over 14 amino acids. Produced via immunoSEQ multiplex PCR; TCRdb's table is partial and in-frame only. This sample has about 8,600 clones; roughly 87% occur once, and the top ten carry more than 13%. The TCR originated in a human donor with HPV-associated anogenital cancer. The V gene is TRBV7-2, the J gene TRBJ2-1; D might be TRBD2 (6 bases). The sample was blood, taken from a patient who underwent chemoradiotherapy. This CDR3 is CASSFAGWSNEQFF. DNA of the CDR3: TGTGCCAGCAGCTTTGCGGGATGGTCTAATGAGCAGTTCTTC.